The next 7 T cell receptor beta chains were all read from a single sample in a study of blood T cells in healthy people across ages. The use of a sample-barcoded 5' primer and a J-beta primer mix characterized a second PCR of about 6 to 12 cycles. TCRdb passed the 5' RACE reads through MiXCR, listing each CDR3 protein once. The sample holds 800,000 to 1,300,000 distinct CDR3 sequences, approximately 25% seen once. These data were also filed under a second study, of T cells of mothers and their children.

Sequenced input: blood. The receptor set was obtained from a girl aged 2 to 9 in good health.

The chain is built from TRBV4-3 and TRBJ2-1; TRBD2 agrees at 11 bases. Trimming cost V 2 bases and J 6 bases; bases outside gene matches: 6. CDR1 and CDR2 from the germline V gene are LGHNA and YSLEER. This CDR3 is built from 16 residues. The CDR3 sequence is CASSQNLAGGFNEQFF. CDR3 coding DNA: TGCGCCAGCAGCCAAAACCTAGCGGGGGGTTTCAATGAGCAGTTCTTC.

The V gene is TRBV5-1, the J gene TRBJ1-1; D might be TRBD1 (5 bases). CDR3 size: 15 residues. Germline loops: CDR1 SGHRS, CDR2 YFSETQ. V was pared by 2 bases and J by 0 bases, with 11 bases between. CDR3 region: CASSFAGRMNTEAFF. CDR3 nucleotide sequence: TGCGCCAGCAGCTTTGCGGGACGGATGAACACTGAAGCTTTCTTT.

This clonotype was seen more than once but under ten times. The chain employs TRBV5-1 and TRBJ2-4; a possible D gene is TRBD1 (5 bases). The V and J ends lost 2 bases and 8 bases respectively, with 14 bases between them. Germline V lookup: CDR1 SGHRS, CDR2 YFSETQ. CDR3 size: 14 residues. This CDR3 reads CASSLVGQGDIQYF. DNA of the CDR3: TGCGCCAGCAGCTTAGTGGGGCAGGGCGACATTCAGTACTTC.

There are a few counts of this clonotype. The chain carries TRBV5-1 and TRBJ2-3, with 7 nucleotides matching TRBD2. The germline V gene has CDR1 SGHRS and CDR2 YFSETQ. CDR3 length: 12 amino acids. Trimming removed 2 bases from V and 8 bases from J; junction bases left unmatched: 2. CDR3 sequence reads: CASSLQRGTQYF. The DNA for the CDR3 is TGCGCCAGCAGCTTACAGCGGGGTACGCAGTATTTT.

The chain has TRBV3-1 and TRBJ2-4, with a possible D match to TRBD2 (5 bases). V gave up 1 base and J gave up 6 bases, with 10 bases separating them. This CDR3 spans 14 amino acids. Germline-derived CDR1 and CDR2 are LGHDT and YNNKEL (reference sequence). The CDR3 spells CASSQVISANIQYF. In nucleotides, the CDR3 is TGTGCCAGCAGCCAAGTGATTAGCGCAAACATTCAGTACTTC.

The rearrangement joins TRBV20-1 to TRBJ2-7; D is possibly TRBD2 (6 bases). Trimming stripped 1 base from V and 7 bases from J, with 14 bases between. This CDR3 region has 13 residues. Germline lookup yields CDR1 DFQATT and CDR2 SNEGSKA (reference sequence). In nucleotides, the CDR3 is TGCAGTGCTAGAGTTCTTGGGACTGCTGAGCAGTACTTC. It is translated as CSARVLGTAEQYF.

This clonotype was seen a few times. This sequence joins TRBV20-1 and TRBJ2-3, with 10 bases matching TRBD2. The germline gives CDR1 DFQATT, CDR2 SNEGSKA (reference sequence). Unmatched junction bases numbered 9, after V lost 0 bases and J lost 3 bases. There are 17 residues in the CDR3. CDR3: CSARDPFGTSATDTQYF. In DNA form, the CDR3 reads TGCAGTGCTAGAGATCCCTTCGGGACTAGCGCAACAGATACGCAGTATTTT.